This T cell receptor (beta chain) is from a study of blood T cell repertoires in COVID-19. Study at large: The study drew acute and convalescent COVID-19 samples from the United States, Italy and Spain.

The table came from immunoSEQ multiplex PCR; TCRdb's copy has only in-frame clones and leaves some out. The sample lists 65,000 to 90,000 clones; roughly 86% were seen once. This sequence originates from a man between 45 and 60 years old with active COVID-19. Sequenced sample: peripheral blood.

CDR3 sequence: CASSLRLAGGDEQFF. CDR3 bases: TGTGCCAGCAGCTTGAGACTAGCGGGAGGGGATGAGCAGTTCTTC. This chain connects TRBV5-4 to TRBJ2-1; TRBD2 matches 14 bases. The CDR3 is 15 amino acids. Germline V gene sequence: CDR1 SGHNT, CDR2 YYREEE (reference sequence). V shed 1 base, J shed 8 bases, and the junction held 2 bases outside the gene matches.